Following are 21 T cell receptor beta chains from one sample sequenced in a study of T cells after yellow fever vaccination (dated by TCRdb to between 2018 and 2021). What the treatment or condition label conveys for this sample: live attenuated yellow fever vaccine strain. Library preparation was by 5' RACE. Sequencing used an Illumina NovaSeq 6000. Starting from the raw public reads, TCRdb applied fastp trimming at Q25, assembled clones with MiXCR and retained in-frame beta chains. Each CDR3 protein appears once, grouped with its most common genes and DNA. This sample has some 220,000 distinct CDR3 sequences in its table, and approximately 3.2% of those were observed once. Of the sample, roughly 3% falls within the top ten clones. The sequences come from CD4+ T cells sorted from PBMCs, collected 10 days after the yellow fever booster vaccination. The receptors were gathered from a man between 18 and 29 years old who received the YFV17D yellow fever vaccine.

This clonotype was counted at least ten times. The rearrangement links TRBV14 to TRBJ2-1; D is possibly TRBD2 (5 bases). CDR3 length: 13 amino acids. Trimming pared 0 bases from V and 12 bases from J, leaving 12 bases between. CDR1 SGHDN and CDR2 FVKESK come from the germline V gene. The CDR3 nucleotides are TGTGCCAGCAGCCAAGATCTCGGGGTCCCGCAGTTCTTC. As protein: CASSQDLGVPQFF.

In this sample, this clonotype turned up a few times. The chain recombines TRBV5-6 with TRBJ1-1; a possible D gene is TRBD1 (5 bases). Per germline, CDR1 SGHDT and CDR2 YYEEEE. The V and J ends lost 3 bases and 4 bases respectively, with 16 bases between them. This CDR3 spans 15 amino acids. The CDR3 sequence is CASSWGGYSGTEAFF. The DNA for the CDR3 is TGTGCCAGCAGCTGGGGGGGATACAGTGGCACTGAAGCTTTCTTT.

This clonotype has only a few counts. DNA for the CDR3: TGTGCCAGCAGCTACCCCGGACAGGGGGGTAACTATGGCTACACCTTC. It encodes CASSYPGQGGNYGYTF. The chain couples TRBV28 to TRBJ1-2, with TRBD1 matching 10 bases. The CDR3 has 16 residues. V gave up 6 bases and J gave up 1 base; unmatched junction bases: 8. Germline loops: CDR1 MDHEN, CDR2 SYDVKM.

This clonotype was counted a few times. The rearrangement links TRBV7-2 to TRBJ1-3, with D tentatively TRBD1 (5 bases). The CDR3 is 17 residues long. CDR1 SGHTA and CDR2 FQGNSA come from the germline V gene. V lost 3 bases and J lost 0, with 15 bases in between. The CDR3, as DNA: TGTGCCAGCAGCTTTAAAGCGACAGTGAGCTCTGGAAACACCATATATTTT. Translated, it gives CASSFKATVSSGNTIYF.

This clonotype was observed many times. J is TRBJ2-2 and V is TRBV3-1; no reliable D call. Looked up from germline, CDR1 is LGHDT and CDR2 is YNNKEL (reference sequence). CDR3 length equals 16 residues. The V end was cut by 3 bases, the J end by 7 bases, with 18 bases between. Written as DNA, the CDR3 is TGTGCCAGCAGCCATCGACACCTAACATCGGGCGGGGAGCTGTTTTTT. This encodes CASSHRHLTSGGELFF.

This clonotype was seen at least ten times. The chain combines TRBV4-2 with TRBJ1-2; no definite D call. Between the trimmed V and J ends, which lost 1 base and 12 bases, there was a span of 12 bases. The CDR3 spans 12 residues. The V gene's germline CDR1 is LGHNA and CDR2 YNFKEQ. CDR3 protein: CASSQGPLVDTF. CDR3 bases: TGTGCCAGCAGCCAAGGTCCACTTGTAGACACCTTC.

This clonotype was seen repeatedly, ten times or more. The chain couples TRBV6-5 to TRBJ1-1; unclear D gene. The CDR3 is 14 residues long. Between the trimmed V and J ends, which lost 2 bases and 5 bases, there was a span of 12 bases. The germline CDR1 and CDR2 sequences are MNHEY and SVGAGI. The CDR3 region has the DNA TGTGCCAGCAGTTACATGAGCCTCGGGACTGAAGCTTTCTTT. Translated, it gives CASSYMSLGTEAFF.

In its sample, this clonotype was seen many times. The J gene is TRBJ1-2, the V gene TRBV2; weak D call: TRBD1 (5 bases). Germline V gene data show CDR1 as SNHLY and CDR2 as FYNNEI. V dropped 8 bases and J dropped 2 bases, with 12 bases sitting between them. This CDR3 is built from 13 residues. Here the CDR3 reads CASGYRQNYGYTF. DNA for the CDR3: TGTGCCAGCGGATACAGACAGAACTATGGCTACACCTTC.

At least ten counts were recorded for this clonotype. The J gene is TRBJ1-2, the V gene TRBV5-1; the D is unclear. Trimming removed 3 bases from V and 4 bases from J, with 13 bases in between. Germline CDR1 SGHRS, CDR2 YFSETQ. The CDR3 totals 14 residues. This chain's CDR3 is CASSSNGRSYGYTF. The DNA for the CDR3 is TGCGCCAGCAGCTCGAACGGGCGTTCCTATGGCTACACCTTC. The whole variable domain, remainder taken from reference TRBV5-1 and TRBJ1-2, is KAGVTQTPRYLIKTRGQQVTLSCSPISGHRSVSWYQQTPGQGLQFLFEYFSETQRNKGNFPGRFSGRQFSNSRSEMNVSTLELGDSALYLCASSSNGRSYGYTFGSGTRLTVV.

CDR3 region: CASSYSILAGTDTQYF. The CDR3, as DNA: TGTGCCAGCAGTTACTCGATCCTAGCGGGCACAGATACGCAGTATTTT. The V call is TRBV6-5, the J call TRBJ2-3; 7 positions agree with TRBD2. V trimming: 0 bases; J trimming: 1 base; junction bases outside the gene matches: 4. Germline V gene lookup returns CDR1 MNHEY and CDR2 SVGAGI. The CDR3 contains 16 residues.

The table lists this clonotype with many counts. The rearrangement links TRBV6-1 to TRBJ1-1; TRBD1 is a possible D gene (5 bases). Per germline, CDR1 MNHNS and CDR2 SASEGT. Trimming cost V 0 bases and J 5 bases, with 19 bases left between them. The CDR3 has 17 amino acids. The chain's CDR3 is CASSEALARWGGTEAFF. CDR3 coding DNA: TGTGCCAGCAGTGAAGCACTCGCAAGGTGGGGGGGTACTGAAGCTTTCTTT.

In this sample, this clonotype turned up many times. The chain is built from TRBV2 and TRBJ1-4, with D unresolved. Germline V gives CDR1 SNHLY, CDR2 FYNNEI. V was trimmed by 8 bases and J by 0 bases, leaving 13 bases between them. This CDR3 contains 15 residues. CDR3 sequence (DNA): TGTGCCAGCTCCCCTCACACAGCAACTAATGAAAAACTGTTTTTT. Translation gives CASSPHTATNEKLFF.

The table lists this clonotype with many counts. The chain carries TRBV7-9 and TRBJ1-1, with a possible D match to TRBD1 (5 bases). V dropped 6 bases and J dropped 3 bases, with 11 bases sitting between them. Germline CDR1 and CDR2: SEHNR and FQNEAQ (reference sequence). The CDR3 is made up of 13 amino acids. CDR3 in amino acids: CASRGGRDTEAFF. CDR3 bases: TGTGCCAGCAGGGGGGGTCGGGACACTGAAGCTTTCTTT. The full variable domain, rest sourced from reference TRBV7-9 and TRBJ1-1, is DTGVSQNPRHKITKRGQNVTFRCDPISEHNRLYWYRQTLGQGPEFLTYFQNEAQLEKSRLLSDRFSAERPKGSFSTLEIQRTEQGDSAMYLCASRGGRDTEAFFGQGTRLTVV.

This clonotype was counted between two and nine times. The chain is built from TRBV4-3 and TRBJ2-7, with D tentatively TRBD1 (6 bases). Germline CDR1 is LGHNA and CDR2 is YSLEER. The V gene lost 1 base and the J gene lost 2 bases, with 9 bases spanning the gap. The CDR3 totals 14 residues. The CDR3 sequence: CASSQVTGTYEQYF. In DNA form, the CDR3 reads TGCGCCAGCAGCCAAGTAACAGGGACCTACGAGCAGTACTTC.

This clonotype was seen many times. J is TRBJ2-4 and V is TRBV14, with D perhaps TRBD1 (6 bases). The germline gives CDR1 SGHDN, CDR2 FVKESK. Between the trimmed V and J ends, which lost 4 bases and 7 bases, there was a span of 14 bases. CDR3 size: 14 residues. For the CDR3, the DNA is TGTGCCAGCAGCCGCTCGGGGCAGGGGAACATTCAGTACTTC. The encoded protein is CASSRSGQGNIQYF.

V usage is TRBV20-1 and J usage is TRBJ2-3; D might be TRBD1 or TRBD2, each matching 5 bases. The V end lost 0 bases, the J end lost 1 base, and 8 bases lay between the germline ends. The germline V gene encodes CDR1 DFQATT and CDR2 SNEGSKA (reference sequence). This CDR3 region has 14 residues. Here the CDR3 DNA reads TGCAGTGCTAGAGAGCCGGGGCGCACAGATACGCAGTATTTT. This codes for CSAREPGRTDTQYF.

This clonotype was found many times. This sequence joins TRBV7-2 and TRBJ1-5; weak D call: TRBD1 (6 bases). This CDR3 region has 16 residues. Germline CDR1 SGHTA, CDR2 FQGNSA. The germline V and J ends were trimmed by 5 bases and 1 base, with 15 bases remaining between them. In nucleotides, the CDR3 is TGTGCCAGCAGCCGATACAGGGTAGAGAGCAATCAGCCCCAGCATTTT. Its protein is CASSRYRVESNQPQHF.

The V call is TRBV29-1, the J call TRBJ2-5; D perhaps matches TRBD2 (5 bases). CDR1 and CDR2 (germline): SQVTM, ANQGSEA. With 4 bases removed from V and 0 bases from J, the gap between germline ends came to 9 bases. The CDR3 is 13 residues long. CDR3 in amino acids: CSVARGNQETQYF. Here the CDR3 DNA reads TGCAGCGTTGCTCGGGGAAACCAAGAGACCCAGTACTTC. Together with reference TRBV29-1 and TRBJ2-5, the CDR3 gives the full variable domain: SAVISQKPSRDICQRGTSLTIQCQVDSQVTMMFWYRQQPGQSLTLIATANQGSEATYESGFVIDKFPISRPNLTFSTLTVSNMSPEDSSIYLCSVARGNQETQYFGPGTRLLVL.

The CDR3 here is CASKGGGTGELFF. CDR3 in DNA: TGTGCCAGCAAGGGGGGAGGCACCGGGGAGCTGTTTTTT. The chain links TRBV5-4 to TRBJ2-2, with D perhaps being TRBD1 or TRBD2 (6 bases each). Germline lookup yields CDR1 SGHNT and CDR2 YYREEE (reference sequence). This CDR3 contains 13 residues. V gave up 6 bases and J gave up 4 bases, with 10 bases separating them.

In its sample, this clonotype was seen many times. The gene calls are TRBV29-1 and TRBJ2-7, with TRBD1 matching over 8 bases. This CDR3 spans 15 amino acids. Germline-derived CDR1 and CDR2 are SQVTM and ANQGSEA. CDR3 sequence (DNA): TGCATCCCTTGGGGATTACAGGGGGTGTTCTACGAGCAGTACTTC. Protein: CIPWGLQGVFYEQYF.

This clonotype was counted at least ten times. This chain joins TRBV5-5 and TRBJ2-5; D ambiguous. The germline CDR1 and CDR2 sequences are SGHKS and YYEKEE (reference sequence). Deletions cut 3 bases from V and 5 bases from J, with 8 bases between. The length of the CDR3 is 12 residues. Here the CDR3 DNA reads TGTGCCAGCAGCTCTCTAAGGGAGACCCAGTACTTC. Protein: CASSSLRETQYF.